This T cell receptor beta chain was captured by sequencing in a study of blood T cell repertoires in COVID-19. For the study at large: Material from acute and convalescent COVID-19 was sourced from the United States, Italy and Spain. PBMCs, B-cell-depleted T cells, or T cells were the source of the cDNA or gDNA that made up the material.

Those enrolled in Seattle joined during active infection and were followed longitudinally afterward. Germline CDR1 reads LNHDA; CDR2 reads SQIVND (reference sequence). V shed 5 bases and J 3 bases; nucleotides not matched to a gene: 11. There are 16 residues in the CDR3. Original processing methods: Estimates of nucleated cell counts were drawn from the amplification of reference gene primers. Assay used: immunoSEQ multiplex PCR; TCRdb lists only in-frame clones, some missing. The V and J calls and the clone size are those of that table, but D and trimming were determined from the DNA. The data show around 140,000 clones, around 89% seen once.

The clonotype originates from a man in his fifties or sixties with COVID-19, enrolled during active disease. Sequencing was performed on peripheral blood. The chain recombines TRBV19 with TRBJ2-3; 7 bases are a match to TRBD2. The CDR3 sequence is CASSPDREAGTDTQYF. The DNA of the CDR3 is TGTGCCAGTAGTCCCGACCGGGAGGCAGGGACAGATACGCAGTATTTT.